The 18 T cell receptor beta chains in this list originate from one sample, sequenced in a study of blood T cell repertoires in COVID-19. TCRdb's table, derived via immunoSEQ multiplex PCR, lists solely in-frame clones and lacks some. Among over 95,000 clones, 70% to 90% were seen once, and the ten largest hold roughly 8.4%. Sample: peripheral blood. These receptors all stem from a woman in her seventies who had recovered from COVID-19.

V gene TRBV11-1 combines with J gene TRBJ2-1; maybe TRBD2 (6 bases). This CDR3 is 13 amino acids long. Germline V gene lookup returns CDR1 SGHAT and CDR2 FQDESV (reference sequence). V lost 5 bases, J lost 7 bases, and 12 bases lay in between. The CDR3 DNA reads TGTGCCAGCAGCAACGGGGACTCAAATGAGCAGTTCTTC. This sequence encodes CASSNGDSNEQFF.

This sequence joins TRBV7-9 and TRBJ2-1; TRBD2 aligns across 14 bases. Germline-derived CDR1 and CDR2 are SEHNR and FQNEAQ (reference sequence). J gave up 2 bases and V 4 bases, and 7 bases lay outside the gene matches. The CDR3 has 18 residues. The CDR3 DNA is TGTGCCAGCAGCTCCAATTTGGGACTAGCGGGAGCCTACAATGAGCAGTTCTTC. Its protein product is CASSSNLGLAGAYNEQFF.

The chain combines TRBV7-2 with TRBJ2-3, with D possibly being TRBD1 (6 bases). This CDR3 contains 15 residues. Germline V gene lookup returns CDR1 SGHTA and CDR2 FQGNSA. Trimming removed 5 bases from V and 0 bases from J, with 12 bases in between. The DNA for the CDR3 is TGTGCCAGCAGCACCGACAGGCCAAGCACAGATACGCAGTATTTT. This gives the protein CASSTDRPSTDTQYF.

The genes are TRBV9 and TRBJ2-1; a possible D gene is TRBD1 (5 bases). V was shortened by 1 base and J by 6 bases, with 14 bases between the two germline ends. From germline, CDR1 is SGDLS and CDR2 YYNGEE. The CDR3 is 15 amino acids. The CDR3 reads CASSVRGWGFNEQFF. The CDR3 nucleotides are TGTGCCAGCAGCGTAAGGGGTTGGGGATTCAATGAGCAGTTCTTC.

The genes are TRBV5-6 and TRBJ2-7; D might be TRBD2 (5 bases). Germline CDR1 and CDR2: SGHDT and YYEEEE. The germline V and J ends were trimmed by 5 bases and 4 bases, with 19 bases remaining between them. This CDR3 has 15 amino acids. Here the CDR3 DNA reads TGTGCCAGCAGTAGCCGGACTGCAGACCTGTACGAGCAGTACTTC. It translates to CASSSRTADLYEQYF.

The rearrangement joins TRBV28 to TRBJ1-1; possibly TRBD1 for D (6 bases). The CDR3 is 12 residues long. The V end was cut by 6 bases, the J end by 7 bases, with 12 bases between. The germline CDR1 and CDR2 sequences are MDHEN and SYDVKM. CDR3 amino acids: CASRLVGGEAFF. The CDR3 DNA sequence: TGTGCCAGCAGACTAGTAGGGGGTGAAGCTTTCTTT.

This clone was recorded only once. The V call is TRBV6-4, the J call TRBJ2-1, with 12 bases matching TRBD2. The CDR3 extends over 15 amino acids. V shed 4 bases and J 6 bases; nucleotides not matched to a gene: 4. Germline V gene sequence: CDR1 MRHNA, CDR2 SNTAGT. The CDR3 bases are TGTGCCAGCAGTGTTCTAGCGGGAGGGGGCAATGAGCAGTTCTTC. It specifies CASSVLAGGGNEQFF.

The genes are TRBV3-1 (or the pseudogene TRBV3-2) and TRBJ1-4; D is unclear. This CDR3 has 15 amino acids. The germline V gene has CDR1 LGHDT and CDR2 YNNKEL (reference sequence). V was clipped by 2 bases and J by 0 bases, with 7 bases between them. In DNA, the CDR3 is TGTGCCAGCAGCCAAAGACAACCAACTAATGAAAAACTGTTTTTT. Its translation is CASSQRQPTNEKLFF.

The chain is built from TRBV29-1 and TRBJ1-4; 10 positions agree with TRBD1. The trim removed 7 bases at V and 4 bases at J, leaving 9 bases unmatched. The CDR3 totals 15 residues. Germline CDR1 is SQVTM and CDR2 is ANQGSEA. The CDR3 sequence: CSAETGGAGNEKLFF. As DNA, the CDR3 is TGCAGCGCCGAGACAGGGGGCGCGGGTAATGAAAAACTGTTTTTT.

In its sample, this clone was seen once. V gene TRBV18 combines with J gene TRBJ2-1, with 10 bases that match TRBD1. The CDR3 is 14 amino acids. The junction had 4 bases not matched to a gene; V was cut back by 3 bases and J by 8 bases. CDR1 and CDR2 (germline): KGHSH, LQKENI. The CDR3 loop reads CASSPGQGLDEQFF. The CDR3 nucleotides are TGTGCCAGCTCACCGGGACAGGGGCTCGATGAGCAGTTCTTC.

The gene calls are TRBV3-1 (or the pseudogene TRBV3-2) and TRBJ1-4; 7 bases are a match to TRBD1. The V gene end was trimmed by 4 bases and the J gene end by 4 bases; junction bases not matched to a gene: 3. Germline CDR1 LGHDT, CDR2 YNNKEL (reference sequence). CDR3 length equals 14 residues. DNA of the CDR3: TGTGCCAGCAGCCCCCGGGACAGTAATGAAAAACTGTTTTTT. Protein product: CASSPRDSNEKLFF.

This chain uses TRBV10-3 with TRBJ2-7, with D unresolved. The CDR3 contains 14 residues. Trimming removed 2 bases at V and 3 bases at J, with 11 bases between. Germline V CDR1 and CDR2: ENHRY, SYGVKD. DNA of the CDR3: TGTGCCATCAGTGAGCGGTCGCAGGACTACGAGCAGTACTTC. As protein: CAISERSQDYEQYF.

The genes are TRBV29-1 and TRBJ1-2; perhaps TRBD1 as D (5 bases). CDR3 length equals 14 residues. CDR1 and CDR2 from the germline V gene are SQVTM and ANQGSEA. Trimming cost V 0 bases and J 5 bases, with 13 bases left between them. The CDR3 coding sequence is TGCAGCGTTGAAGATTCGGGGACTATTTATGGCTACACCTTC. Protein: CSVEDSGTIYGYTF.

This clone appeared a few times. The V and J genes are TRBV4-2 and TRBJ1-5; the match to TRBD1 covers 8 bases. J was trimmed by 4 bases and V by 3 bases; bases with no gene match: 11. Germline V gene data show CDR1 as LGHNA and CDR2 as YNFKEQ. The CDR3 has 17 residues. Written as DNA, the CDR3 is TGTGCCAGCAGCCAGGGCTTAGACAGGGGCAGTAATCAGCCCCAGCATTTT. This encodes CASSQGLDRGSNQPQHF.

The chain recombines TRBV3-1 (or the pseudogene TRBV3-2) with TRBJ1-1; D is undetermined. This CDR3 spans 13 amino acids. The V gene's germline CDR1 is LGHDT and CDR2 YNNKEL (reference sequence). V dropped 6 bases and J dropped 7 bases, with 15 bases sitting between them. CDR3 loop: CASRNSIVSEAFF. In DNA, the CDR3 is TGTGCCAGCAGGAACTCTATAGTGAGTGAAGCTTTCTTT.

CDR3 residues: CASTPLAGGQETQYF. The CDR3 DNA sequence: TGTGCCAGCACCCCCTTAGCGGGAGGGCAGGAGACCCAGTACTTC. The genes are TRBV7-6 and TRBJ2-5; 11 bases fit TRBD2. V gave up 7 bases and J gave up 5 bases; unmatched junction bases: 9. Germline-derived CDR1 and CDR2 are SGHVS and FNYEAQ. The CDR3 is 15 amino acids.

This chain connects TRBV9 to TRBJ2-5; a possible D gene is TRBD2 (5 bases). The CDR3 runs 14 residues. Germline V lookup: CDR1 SGDLS, CDR2 YYNGEE. With 0 bases removed from V and 5 bases from J, the gap between germline ends came to 11 bases. CDR3 in amino acids: CASSVGTSGETQYF. The CDR3 region has the DNA TGTGCCAGCAGCGTAGGGACGTCGGGGGAGACCCAGTACTTC.

The rearrangement uses TRBV28 and TRBJ1-6; the match to TRBD1 covers 8 bases. The V gene's germline CDR1 is MDHEN and CDR2 SYDVKM. Germline trimming cut 6 bases from V and 6 bases from J; bases unmatched to any gene: 4. The CDR3 totals 14 residues. DNA of the CDR3: TGTGCCAGCAGGCCAGGGGGCTTTAATTCACCCCTCCACTTT. This translates into CASRPGGFNSPLHF.